Listed below are T cell receptor beta chains from one sample, sequenced in a study of cytotoxic CD8 clonotypes in ibrutinib-treated CLL. Here immunoSEQ multiplex PCR was the method, and the copy in TCRdb shows in-frame clones only, minus some. This table holds hundreds of thousands of clones, 70% found once. The sample here was PBMCs, taken after 24 months of ibrutinib treatment. The source is a human donor with chronic lymphocytic leukemia. CDR3s include the opening cysteine and the closing phenylalanine or tryptophan. D genes are given only for firm matches. Clone size is given for some rows only: seen once, a few or many times, or a class if the clone is expanded.

d_call: .; j_call: TRBJ2-1; clone_size: .; v_call: TRBV4-3; cdr3_nt: TGCGCCAGCAGCCAAGTACACGGCCAAACCTACAATGAGCAGTTCTTC; cdr3_aa: CASSQVHGQTYNEQFF
d_call: .; j_call: TRBJ1-5; clone_size: .; v_call: TRBV7-9; cdr3_nt: TGTGCCAGCAGCGAATTAGGAGGGTTTAATCAGCCCCAGCATTTT; cdr3_aa: CASSELGGFNQPQHF
d_call: .; j_call: TRBJ2-3; clone_size: .; v_call: TRBV9; cdr3_nt: TGTGCCAGCAGCGGGGATACGCAGTATTTT; cdr3_aa: CASSGDTQYF
d_call: TRBD1; j_call: TRBJ2-7; clone_size: .; v_call: TRBV11-2; cdr3_nt: TGTGCCAGCAGCTTAAGGGGGACAGGGGACTACGAGCAGTACTTC; cdr3_aa: CASSLRGTGDYEQYF
d_call: TRBD1; j_call: TRBJ1-4; clone_size: .; v_call: TRBV28; cdr3_nt: TGTGCCAGCCCACCCCCGGGACAGGCCTTGAAAGATGAAAAACTGTTTTTT; cdr3_aa: CASPPPGQALKDEKLFF
d_call: TRBD2; j_call: TRBJ2-1; clone_size: .; v_call: TRBV6-5; cdr3_nt: TGTGCCAGCAGTCGTAGCGGGAGGGCGAATTTCTTC; cdr3_aa: CASSRSGRANFF
d_call: TRBD1; j_call: TRBJ2-7; clone_size: .; v_call: TRBV4-1; cdr3_nt: TGCGCCAGCAGCAACGGGACAGTTAGGGAGCAGTACTTC; cdr3_aa: CASSNGTVREQYF
d_call: .; j_call: TRBJ1-4; clone_size: .; v_call: TRBV7-9; cdr3_nt: TGTGCCAGCAGCTTATCCCAAAAACTGTTTTTT; cdr3_aa: CASSLSQKLFF
d_call: .; j_call: TRBJ2-5; clone_size: .; v_call: TRBV28; cdr3_nt: TGTGCCAGCAGTCCCTGGACCGGGACTTTAGAGACCCAGTACTTC; cdr3_aa: CASSPWTGTLETQYF
d_call: TRBD2; j_call: TRBJ2-1; clone_size: .; v_call: TRBV7-9; cdr3_nt: TGTGCCAGCAGCTTTAGCGGGAGGGCGTCCTACAATGAGCAGTTCTTC; cdr3_aa: CASSFSGRASYNEQFF
d_call: TRBD1; j_call: TRBJ2-2; clone_size: .; v_call: TRBV19; cdr3_nt: TGTGCCAGTAGTCCAAGACAGGGGAGCACCGGGGAGCTGTTTTTT; cdr3_aa: CASSPRQGSTGELFF
d_call: TRBD1; j_call: TRBJ2-1; clone_size: .; v_call: TRBV28; cdr3_nt: TGTGCCAGCAACCTCATTGACAGGGACTACAATGAGCAGTTCTTC; cdr3_aa: CASNLIDRDYNEQFF
d_call: .; j_call: TRBJ1-1; clone_size: few; v_call: TRBV7-9; cdr3_nt: TGTGCCAGCAGCTTAAGGTGGGGGAGGATGAACACTGAAGCTTTCTTT; cdr3_aa: CASSLRWGRMNTEAFF
d_call: .; j_call: TRBJ2-7; clone_size: .; v_call: TRBV5-6; cdr3_nt: TGTGCCAGCAGCTCGGGAACAGTAGTCTACGAGCAGTACTTC; cdr3_aa: CASSSGTVVYEQYF
d_call: .; j_call: TRBJ2-5; clone_size: .; v_call: TRBV7-7; cdr3_nt: TGTGCTAGTAGCCAAGTACAACAGGGTAGGGAGACCCAGTACTTC; cdr3_aa: CASSQVQQGRETQYF
d_call: TRBD2; j_call: TRBJ2-1; clone_size: few; v_call: TRBV7-3; cdr3_nt: TGTGCCAGCAGCTCCCAACATCGACTAGCGGGAGGGCCAGAGAACAATGAGCAGTTCTTC; cdr3_aa: CASSSQHRLAGGPENNEQFF
d_call: .; j_call: TRBJ1-1; clone_size: .; v_call: TRBV25-1; cdr3_nt: TGTGCCAGCAGTGGACAGGCTCTTTTTGAAGCTTTCTTT; cdr3_aa: CASSGQALFEAFF
d_call: TRBD1; j_call: TRBJ1-4; clone_size: .; v_call: TRBV2; cdr3_nt: TGTGCCAGCAGTGTTTCCGGGACAGGGGAGGAAAAACTGTTTTTT; cdr3_aa: CASSVSGTGEEKLFF
d_call: TRBD2; j_call: TRBJ2-7; clone_size: .; v_call: TRBV5-8; cdr3_nt: TGTGCCATTTCCCGGTTAAGGACTAGCGGCTACGAGCAGTACTTC; cdr3_aa: CAISRLRTSGYEQYF
d_call: .; j_call: TRBJ1-1; clone_size: .; v_call: TRBV5-1; cdr3_nt: TGCGCCAGCAGCTTGGGACCCCAGGGCTTGAACACTGAAGCTTTCTTT; cdr3_aa: CASSLGPQGLNTEAFF
d_call: .; j_call: TRBJ2-7; clone_size: .; v_call: TRBV30; cdr3_nt: TGTGCCTGGAGTGTAGGCGGGTACCCCTACGAGCAGTACTTC; cdr3_aa: CAWSVGGYPYEQYF
d_call: .; j_call: TRBJ1-1; clone_size: .; v_call: TRBV29-1; cdr3_nt: TGCAGCGTTGAGGGCCAGGAGGGAAGTGAAGCTTTCTTT; cdr3_aa: CSVEGQEGSEAFF
d_call: TRBD2; j_call: TRBJ2-2; clone_size: .; v_call: TRBV6-5; cdr3_nt: TGTGCCAGCAGCCGGGCGGCGGGAGGACACGGGGAGCTGTTTTTT; cdr3_aa: CASSRAAGGHGELFF
d_call: TRBD2; j_call: TRBJ2-7; clone_size: .; v_call: TRBV19; cdr3_nt: TGTGCCAGTAGTATAGAGGGTAGCGGGAGGTTCTACGAGCAGTACTTC; cdr3_aa: CASSIEGSGRFYEQYF
d_call: .; j_call: TRBJ2-4; clone_size: .; v_call: TRBV2; cdr3_nt: TGTGCCAGCAATGTTGAAGAGCAGGTTGGCATTCAGTACTTC; cdr3_aa: CASNVEEQVGIQYF
d_call: TRBD2; j_call: TRBJ2-3; clone_size: .; v_call: TRBV7-3; cdr3_nt: TGTGCCAGCAGCTTAGCCGCGGGAGGGCCCCCAGATACGCAGTATTTT; cdr3_aa: CASSLAAGGPPDTQYF
d_call: .; j_call: TRBJ2-1; clone_size: .; v_call: TRBV4-3; cdr3_nt: TGCGCCAGCAGCCAGTCACCAGGGTTTGAGCAGTTCTTC; cdr3_aa: CASSQSPGFEQFF
d_call: TRBD2; j_call: TRBJ2-3; clone_size: .; v_call: TRBV2; cdr3_nt: TGTGCCAGCAGTGGCGTGGCGGGAGGGTACACAGATACGCAGTATTTT; cdr3_aa: CASSGVAGGYTDTQYF
d_call: .; j_call: TRBJ1-1; clone_size: few; v_call: TRBV7-3; cdr3_nt: TGTGCCAGCAGCTTGCAGGGAGACACTGAAGCTTTCTTT; cdr3_aa: CASSLQGDTEAFF
d_call: TRBD2; j_call: TRBJ2-7; clone_size: .; v_call: TRBV27; cdr3_nt: TGTGCCAGCAGTTTAAGGGGGCCACTAGCGGGGTACTACGAGCAGTACTTC; cdr3_aa: CASSLRGPLAGYYEQYF
d_call: TRBD2; j_call: TRBJ2-2; clone_size: .; v_call: TRBV30; cdr3_nt: TGTGCCTGGAGTAGGGCTAGCGGGAGTTTGGGTACGGTCACCGGGGAGCTGTTTTTT; cdr3_aa: CAWSRASGSLGTVTGELFF
d_call: TRBD2; j_call: TRBJ2-7; clone_size: .; v_call: TRBV18; cdr3_nt: TGTGCCAGCTCAGATGGTCCGGGACTAGTATTCTTTCAGTACTTC; cdr3_aa: CASSDGPGLVFFQYF
d_call: .; j_call: TRBJ2-7; clone_size: few; v_call: TRBV7-2; cdr3_nt: TGTGCCAGCAGCTCGCGCAAACTTCCCTACGAGCAGTACTTC; cdr3_aa: CASSSRKLPYEQYF
d_call: TRBD1; j_call: TRBJ1-2; clone_size: few; v_call: TRBV5-4; cdr3_nt: TGTGCCAGCAGCTCGGACAGGGACTATGGCTACACCTTC; cdr3_aa: CASSSDRDYGYTF
d_call: TRBD2; j_call: TRBJ2-5; clone_size: .; v_call: TRBV25-1; cdr3_nt: TGTGCCAGCAGTCCCGACAGTATGGGGGGGTATGAGACCCAGTACTTC; cdr3_aa: CASSPDSMGGYETQYF
d_call: .; j_call: TRBJ2-2; clone_size: .; v_call: TRBV7-6; cdr3_nt: TGTGCCAGCAGCTTAGCCTCTAAGAACACCGGGGAGCTGTTTTTT; cdr3_aa: CASSLASKNTGELFF
d_call: .; j_call: TRBJ1-1; clone_size: .; v_call: TRBV2; cdr3_nt: TGTGCCAGCAGGGTGAGGGAGGGCACTGAAGCTTTCTTT; cdr3_aa: CASRVREGTEAFF
d_call: TRBD1; j_call: TRBJ1-4; clone_size: .; v_call: TRBV5-1; cdr3_nt: TGCGCCAGCAGCCTGACAGGGAGTGGTGAAAAACTGTTTTTT; cdr3_aa: CASSLTGSGEKLFF
d_call: .; j_call: TRBJ2-7; clone_size: .; v_call: TRBV11-3; cdr3_nt: TGTGCCAGCAGCTCACACGCCGGACTCACCTACGAGCAGTACTTC; cdr3_aa: CASSSHAGLTYEQYF
d_call: TRBD2; j_call: TRBJ2-1; clone_size: .; v_call: TRBV11-2; cdr3_nt: TGTGCCAGCAGCCCGAGATTGGGAGCGGGAGGAGTCCATGAGCAGTTCTTC; cdr3_aa: CASSPRLGAGGVHEQFF
d_call: .; j_call: TRBJ1-5; clone_size: .; v_call: TRBV19; cdr3_nt: TGTGCCAGTAGTAACGGGGGAGGACAGCCCCAGCATTTT; cdr3_aa: CASSNGGGQPQHF
d_call: TRBD2; j_call: TRBJ2-1; clone_size: .; v_call: TRBV15; cdr3_nt: TGTGCCACCAGCAGAGATCGCCGACTAGCGGGGACCAATGAGCAGTTCTTC; cdr3_aa: CATSRDRRLAGTNEQFF
d_call: .; j_call: TRBJ2-1; clone_size: .; v_call: TRBV11-3; cdr3_nt: TGTGCCAGCAGCTCTCGGTTAGGGGGTGAGCAGTTCTTC; cdr3_aa: CASSSRLGGEQFF
d_call: .; j_call: TRBJ2-6; clone_size: .; v_call: TRBV28; cdr3_nt: TGTGCCAGCAGTTTCTTCAGGGACCCTTCCTCTGGGGCCAACGTCCTGACTTTC; cdr3_aa: CASSFFRDPSSGANVLTF
d_call: TRBD2; j_call: TRBJ2-1; clone_size: .; v_call: TRBV29-1; cdr3_nt: TGCAGCACTACTAGCGGGAGGGCCAGTGAGCAGTTCTTC; cdr3_aa: CSTTSGRASEQFF
d_call: .; j_call: TRBJ2-1; clone_size: .; v_call: TRBV11-2; cdr3_nt: TGTGCCAGCAGCTTAGGTCTAGCGCTCAATGAGCAGTTCTTC; cdr3_aa: CASSLGLALNEQFF
d_call: .; j_call: TRBJ2-3; clone_size: .; v_call: TRBV9; cdr3_nt: TGTGCCAGCAGCGTAGCGGCTTACGATACGCAGTATTTT; cdr3_aa: CASSVAAYDTQYF
d_call: .; j_call: TRBJ1-2; clone_size: few; v_call: TRBV9; cdr3_nt: TGTGCCAGCAGCGTAGGGGGAGAATATGGCTACACCTTC; cdr3_aa: CASSVGGEYGYTF
d_call: TRBD1; j_call: TRBJ2-7; clone_size: .; v_call: TRBV7-2; cdr3_nt: TGTGCCAGCAGCTCCACTCCGGGACAGACCTACGAGCAGTACTTC; cdr3_aa: CASSSTPGQTYEQYF
d_call: .; j_call: TRBJ2-7; clone_size: few; v_call: TRBV27; cdr3_nt: TGTGCCAGCAGTGTGGGTATGGGCGTTTCCTACGAGCAGTACTTC; cdr3_aa: CASSVGMGVSYEQYF
d_call: .; j_call: TRBJ1-4; clone_size: .; v_call: TRBV28; cdr3_nt: TGTGCCAGCAGTTTATCGGCACATGAAAAACTGTTTTTT; cdr3_aa: CASSLSAHEKLFF
d_call: .; j_call: TRBJ1-5; clone_size: .; v_call: TRBV5-5; cdr3_nt: TGTGCCAGCAGCTCGCCACCTCAGCCCCAGCATTTT; cdr3_aa: CASSSPPQPQHF
d_call: .; j_call: TRBJ1-1; clone_size: .; v_call: TRBV28; cdr3_nt: TGTGCCAGCAACCACAGAGACACTGAAGCTTTCTTT; cdr3_aa: CASNHRDTEAFF